These 27 T cell receptor beta chains were all obtained from the same sample, sequenced in a study of shared clonotypes between healthy human individuals. The data were produced by immunoSEQ multiplex PCR, yet TCRdb's version contains in-frame clones alone and is incomplete. The sample carries some 2 million clones, roughly 94% recorded once. The sample comprised naive CD4+ T cells sorted from blood. Subset described: CD45RA+ positively selected. These receptors were taken from a man younger than 35 in good health.

In nucleotides, the CDR3 is TGCGCCAGCACTATGGACAGGGCGTATGGCTATGGCTACACCTTC. Protein product: CASTMDRAYGYGYTF. The chain combines TRBV4-1 with TRBJ1-2; 8 bases map to TRBD1. The CDR3 contains 15 residues. CDR1 and CDR2 (germline): MGHRA, YSYEKL. After removal of 7 bases from V and 4 bases from J, the junction contained 11 bases not matched to a gene.

This chain joins TRBV28 and TRBJ1-6, with 7 positions matching TRBD1. Looked up from germline, CDR1 is MDHEN and CDR2 is SYDVKM. Trimming at V came to 10 bases and at J to 7 bases, leaving 16 bases not matched to a gene. This CDR3 spans 16 amino acids. The CDR3 nucleotides are TGTGCCACCAGGGACAGAGGCAGGGTTCAAAATTCACCCCTCCACTTT. This sequence encodes CATRDRGRVQNSPLHF.

The J gene is TRBJ2-7, the V gene TRBV4-2, with D possibly TRBD2 on 6 matching bases. CDR1 and CDR2 (germline): LGHNA, YNFKEQ. V was cut by 0 bases and J by 2 bases, with 11 bases left in between. The CDR3 contains 15 residues. CDR3 sequence: CASSQDRGIPYEQYF. The CDR3 DNA is TGTGCCAGCAGCCAAGATCGGGGGATCCCCTACGAGCAGTACTTC.

The genes are TRBV6-5 and TRBJ2-7; the match to TRBD1 covers 12 bases. The junction had 10 bases not matched to a gene; V was cut back by 6 bases and J by 7 bases. Germline values: CDR1 MNHEY, CDR2 SVGAGI. The CDR3 covers 15 residues. CDR3 in DNA: TGTGCCAGCAGACCCCCGGGACAGGGGGCAAGAGAGCAGTACTTC. Translation: CASRPPGQGAREQYF.

The rearrangement joins TRBV5-4 to TRBJ2-3; TRBD2 agrees at 14 bases. The CDR3 has 15 amino acids. CDR1 SGHNT and CDR2 YYREEE come from the germline V gene (reference sequence). V gave up 5 bases and J gave up 1 base; unmatched junction bases: 0. The CDR3 coding sequence is TGTGCCAGCAGGGGACTAGCGGGGGGCACAGATACGCAGTATTTT. This encodes CASRGLAGGTDTQYF.

This chain connects TRBV5-1 to TRBJ1-3; D unclear. V was clipped by 5 bases and J by 0 bases, with 6 bases between them. The V gene's germline CDR1 is SGHRS and CDR2 YFSETQ. This CDR3 is built from 13 residues. CDR3 sequence (DNA): TGCGCCAGCAGGGTTAGCTCTGGAAACACCATATATTTT. This sequence encodes CASRVSSGNTIYF. The complete variable domain, with remaining parts taken from reference TRBV5-1 and TRBJ1-3, reads KAGVTQTPRYLIKTRGQQVTLSCSPISGHRSVSWYQQTPGQGLQFLFEYFSETQRNKGNFPGRFSGRQFSNSRSEMNVSTLELGDSALYLCASRVSSGNTIYFGEGSWLTVV.

This rearrangement joins TRBV6-6 to TRBJ2-5; 7 nucleotides match TRBD2. The CDR3 consists of 15 residues. The germline V gene encodes CDR1 MNHNY and CDR2 SVGAGI (reference sequence). Trimming took 1 base from V and 5 from J; bases not matched to a gene: 7. DNA for the CDR3: TGTGCCAGCAGTTACTGGCCGGGAGGTTTGGAGACCCAGTACTTC. Its translation is CASSYWPGGLETQYF.

This chain joins TRBV10-1 and TRBJ2-5, with D tentatively TRBD1 (5 bases). CDR1 WNHNN and CDR2 SYGVQD come from the germline V gene (reference sequence). CDR3 length: 13 amino acids. V was shortened by 6 bases and J by 3 bases, with 11 bases between the two germline ends. CDR3 in amino acids: CASSPGQEETQYF. In DNA form, the CDR3 reads TGCGCCAGCAGCCCAGGGCAGGAAGAGACCCAGTACTTC.

V and J are TRBV10-3 and TRBJ2-3, with no clear D. Trimming took 4 bases from V and 1 from J, leaving 15 bases between them. CDR3 size: 16 residues. Germline loops: CDR1 ENHRY, CDR2 SYGVKD. The CDR3 region is CAISGSLGMRTDTQYF. The CDR3 DNA reads TGTGCCATCAGTGGGTCTCTAGGAATGCGCACAGATACGCAGTATTTT.

Here the CDR3 reads CASSYSGTAYEQYF. The CDR3 DNA reads TGTGCCAGCAGTTACTCTGGGACAGCGTACGAGCAGTACTTC. The chain links TRBV6-6 to TRBJ2-7, with 7 bases aligning to TRBD1. Germline CDR1 is MNHNY and CDR2 is SVGAGI (reference sequence). The CDR3 runs to 14 residues. Trimming cost V 0 bases and J 4 bases; bases outside gene matches: 3.

V gene TRBV28 combines with J gene TRBJ2-1, with 7 bases lining up with TRBD2. The CDR3 runs 16 residues. V lost 2 bases, J lost 0 bases, and 4 bases stayed unmatched. Per the germline V gene, CDR1 is MDHEN and CDR2 is SYDVKM. CDR3 sequence: CASSLGRGSSYNEQFF. The CDR3 DNA is TGTGCCAGCAGTTTAGGGCGGGGGAGCTCCTACAATGAGCAGTTCTTC.

This clone was recorded at least ten times. The chain carries TRBV27 and TRBJ1-2; the D gene is possibly TRBD1 (6 bases). Germline V gene sequence: CDR1 MNHEY, CDR2 SMNVEV (reference sequence). V lost 5 bases and J lost 4, with 11 bases in between. The length of the CDR3 is 13 residues. CDR3 in amino acids: CASSTGQLYGYTF. The DNA for the CDR3 is TGTGCCAGCAGTACCGGACAGCTCTATGGCTACACCTTC.

The chain has TRBV10-3 and TRBJ1-1, with D perhaps matching TRBD1 (6 bases). The length of the CDR3 is 15 residues. Per the germline V gene, CDR1 is ENHRY and CDR2 is SYGVKD. The V and J ends lost 6 bases and 0 bases respectively, with 14 bases between them. The DNA of the CDR3 is TGTGCCATCAGGCCCCGAGGGGGAGTGAACACTGAAGCTTTCTTT. It codes for CAIRPRGGVNTEAFF.

The chain links TRBV6-5 to TRBJ2-7, with a weak D call TRBD2 (6 bases). The CDR3 runs 16 residues. The germline gives CDR1 MNHEY, CDR2 SVGAGI. V was cut by 4 bases and J by 4 bases, with 20 bases left in between. The CDR3 nucleotides are TGTGCCAGCAGTTCGGGGACTTCCTTGCACCTATACGAGCAGTACTTC. Residues: CASSSGTSLHLYEQYF.

The chain combines TRBV28 with TRBJ2-3, with unresolved D. The CDR3 totals 20 residues. Looked up from germline, CDR1 is MDHEN and CDR2 is SYDVKM. V was pared by 1 base and J by 0 bases, with 23 bases between. CDR3 region: CASSLLRSVDGISSTDTQYF. The CDR3 DNA sequence: TGTGCCAGCAGTTTATTGCGTTCGGTGGACGGCATTTCTAGCACAGATACGCAGTATTTT.

The CDR3 nucleotides read TGTGCCTGGAGTTTGGACAGGGGGCCCATTTTAGTGAACACTGAAGCTTTCTTT. Protein sequence: CAWSLDRGPILVNTEAFF. V gene TRBV30 combines with J gene TRBJ1-1; 11 bases align to TRBD1. Trimming at V came to 2 bases and at J to 0 bases, leaving 11 bases not matched to a gene. The CDR3 totals 18 residues. Germline CDR1 GTSNPN, CDR2 SVGIG (reference sequence).

V and J are TRBV4-1 and TRBJ2-1; D ambiguous. The CDR3 covers 16 residues. V dropped 0 bases and J dropped 0 bases, with 9 bases sitting between them. In germline, CDR1 is MGHRA, CDR2 YSYEKL. In DNA, the CDR3 is TGCGCCAGCAGCCAAGATCCCTGGAGCTCCTACAATGAGCAGTTCTTC. Translated: CASSQDPWSSYNEQFF.

The chain combines TRBV7-9 with TRBJ2-2; TRBD2 is a possible D gene (5 bases). Trimming left V 5 bases short and J 5 bases short, with 12 bases between. Looked up from germline, CDR1 is SEHNR and CDR2 is FQNEAQ (reference sequence). This CDR3 is built from 14 residues. The DNA of the CDR3 is TGTGCCAGCAGCCCCCAGTCGGGGACCGGGGAGCTGTTTTTT. It is translated as CASSPQSGTGELFF.

This clone was seen once. The chain links TRBV7-2 to TRBJ2-7, with D perhaps TRBD2 (6 bases). Germline-derived CDR1 and CDR2 are SGHTA and FQGNSA. This CDR3 region has 17 residues. V was shortened by 0 bases and J by 2 bases, with 17 bases between the two germline ends. CDR3 sequence: CASSLAPFGGGTYEQYF. CDR3 DNA: TGTGCCAGCAGCTTAGCGCCTTTCGGCGGAGGGACCTACGAGCAGTACTTC.

The chain is built from TRBV7-9 and TRBJ2-5; the D call may be TRBD1 or TRBD2 (5 bases each). The ends were cut back, 3 bases at V and 9 bases at J, with 11 bases in the middle. The length of the CDR3 is 12 residues. Germline values: CDR1 SEHNR, CDR2 FQNEAQ (reference sequence). CDR3 sequence: CASSFGTDSQYF. The CDR3 bases are TGTGCCAGCAGCTTCGGGACGGATTCCCAGTACTTC. Complete variable domain (other parts from reference TRBV7-9 and TRBJ2-5): DTGVSQNPRHKITKRGQNVTFRCDPISEHNRLYWYRQTLGQGPEFLTYFQNEAQLEKSRLLSDRFSAERPKGSFSTLEIQRTEQGDSAMYLCASSFGTDSQYFGPGTRLLVL.

J is TRBJ1-2 and V is TRBV19, with D hard to call. CDR3 size: 13 residues. CDR1 and CDR2 from the germline V gene are LNHDA and SQIVND (reference sequence). V was clipped by 7 bases and J by 8 bases, with 17 bases between them. CDR3 bases: TGTGCCAGTACCCCAGACATCAAGCGGGGCTACACCTTC. Translated, it gives CASTPDIKRGYTF. Drawing the rest from reference TRBV19 and TRBJ1-2, the complete variable domain is DGGITQSPKYLFRKEGQNVTLSCEQNLNHDAMYWYRQDPGQGLRLIYYSQIVNDFQKGDIAEGYSVSREKKESFPLTVTSAQKNPTAFYLCASTPDIKRGYTFGSGTRLTVV.

The rearrangement joins TRBV7-2 to TRBJ1-3; D ambiguous. Looked up from germline, CDR1 is SGHTA and CDR2 is FQGNSA. V lost 1 base and J lost 15, with 16 bases in between. The CDR3 extends over 13 amino acids. The DNA for the CDR3 is TGTGCCAGCAGCTTAGACGGTACTACGACTCCATATTTT. It yields the protein CASSLDGTTTPYF.

J is TRBJ2-4 and V is TRBV10-3; 16 bases are a match to TRBD2. The CDR3 has 17 amino acids. The junction had 6 bases not matched to a gene; V was cut back by 3 bases and J by 7 bases. CDR1 and CDR2 from the germline V gene are ENHRY and SYGVKD. The CDR3 reads CAISEAGTSGRANIQYF. The CDR3 bases are TGTGCCATCAGTGAAGCCGGGACTAGCGGGAGGGCTAACATTCAGTACTTC.

This chain uses TRBV11-2 with TRBJ1-1; the D is unclear. This CDR3 is built from 14 residues. Between the trimmed V and J ends, which lost 2 bases and 4 bases, there was a span of 11 bases. From germline, CDR1 is SGHAT and CDR2 FQNNGV. CDR3 nucleotides: TGTGCCAGCAGCTTATACCCCTCCGCCACTGAAGCTTTCTTT. Translated, it gives CASSLYPSATEAFF.

V usage is TRBV5-1 and J usage is TRBJ2-6; 11 nucleotides align to TRBD2. The trim removed 0 bases at V and 0 bases at J, leaving 11 bases unmatched. This CDR3 spans 21 amino acids. Per the germline V gene, CDR1 is SGHRS and CDR2 is YFSETQ. DNA for the CDR3: TGCGCCAGCAGCTTGGGGCAGGCACGACTAGCGGGACACTCTGGGGCCAACGTCCTGACTTTC. It translates to CASSLGQARLAGHSGANVLTF.

This chain joins TRBV5-1 and TRBJ1-2; no definite D call. This CDR3 is built from 15 residues. Trimming cost V 0 bases and J 4 bases, with 13 bases left between them. Germline V gene lookup returns CDR1 SGHRS and CDR2 YFSETQ. CDR3: CASSLGPTGSYGYTF. The CDR3 DNA is TGCGCCAGCAGCTTGGGCCCCACGGGGAGCTATGGCTACACCTTC.

The chain couples TRBV18 to TRBJ1-4, with a weak D call TRBD1 (5 bases). The CDR3 consists of 14 residues. Deletions cut 6 bases from V and 5 bases from J, with 13 bases between. Germline values: CDR1 KGHSH, CDR2 LQKENI. The CDR3 nucleotides are TGTGCCAGCTCCGCCGGGGCTCAAAATGAAAAACTGTTTTTT. Encoded protein: CASSAGAQNEKLFF.